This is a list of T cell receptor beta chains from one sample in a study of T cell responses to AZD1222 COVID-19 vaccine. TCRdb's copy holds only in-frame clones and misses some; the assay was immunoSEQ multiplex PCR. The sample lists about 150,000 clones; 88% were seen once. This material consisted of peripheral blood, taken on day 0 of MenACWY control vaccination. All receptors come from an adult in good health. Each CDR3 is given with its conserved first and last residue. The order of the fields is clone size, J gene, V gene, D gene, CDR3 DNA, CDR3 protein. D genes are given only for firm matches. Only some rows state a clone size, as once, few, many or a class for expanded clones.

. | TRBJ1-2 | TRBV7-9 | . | TGTGCCAGCAGCCTCGTGGGCTATGGCTACACCTTC | CASSLVGYGYTF
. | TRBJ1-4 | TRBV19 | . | TGTGCCAGTAGTAGAGGCAGGATTAATGAAAAACTGTTTTTT | CASSRGRINEKLFF
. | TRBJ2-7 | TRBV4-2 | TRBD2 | TGTGCCAGCAGCCAAGACGGAGCGGGAGGATGGGAGCAGTACTTC | CASSQDGAGGWEQYF
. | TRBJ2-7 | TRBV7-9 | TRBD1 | TGTGCCAGCAGCTTAGGTCCGGGACAGAACTACGAGCAGTACTTC | CASSLGPGQNYEQYF
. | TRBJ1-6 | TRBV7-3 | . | TGTGCCAGCAGCCAAGGCATTAATTCACCCCTCCACTTT | CASSQGINSPLHF
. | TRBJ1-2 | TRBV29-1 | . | TGCAGCGTTGGGGCTAACTATGGCTACACCTTC | CSVGANYGYTF
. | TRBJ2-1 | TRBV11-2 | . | TGTGCCAGCAGCTTAGGCGAGCAGTTCTTC | CASSLGEQFF
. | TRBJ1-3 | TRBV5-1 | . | TGCGCCAGCAGCCAGGATGGGATATCTTCTGGAAACACCATATATTTT | CASSQDGISSGNTIYF
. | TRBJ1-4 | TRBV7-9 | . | TGTGCCAGCAGCTTAGACGAGGGAAAACTGTTTTTT | CASSLDEGKLFF
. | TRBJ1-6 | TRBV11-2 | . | TGTGCCAGCAGCTTAGTCCCGGCCGGGGTTAATTCACCCCTCCACTTT | CASSLVPAGVNSPLHF
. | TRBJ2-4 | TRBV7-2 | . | TGTGCCAGCAGCTCCAGCGGGGGACAGGGAAACATTCAGTACTTC | CASSSSGGQGNIQYF
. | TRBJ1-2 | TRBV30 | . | TGTGCCTGGAGTGGGTCATCTACGAACTATGGCTACACCTTC | CAWSGSSTNYGYTF
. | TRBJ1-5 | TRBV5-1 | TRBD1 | TGCGCCAGCAGCTTGGATGACAGGGAAGGTCAGCCCCAGCATTTT | CASSLDDREGQPQHF
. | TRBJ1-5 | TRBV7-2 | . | TGTGCCAGCAGCTTTCCTCAGAAGGGTCAGCCCCAGCATTTT | CASSFPQKGQPQHF
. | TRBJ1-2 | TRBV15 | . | TGTGCCACCAGCAGAGGTACGGGCAGTAACTATGGCTACACCTTC | CATSRGTGSNYGYTF
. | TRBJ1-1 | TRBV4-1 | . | TGCGCCAGCAGCCAAGCGGGACTCCTGAACACTGAAGCTTTCTTT | CASSQAGLLNTEAFF
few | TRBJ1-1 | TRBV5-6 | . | TGTGCCAGCAGCTTGCTTAGATGGCGGGGACCGAACACTGAAGCTTTCTTT | CASSLLRWRGPNTEAFF
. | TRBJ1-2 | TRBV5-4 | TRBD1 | TGTGCCAGCAGCGAAGCCGGTGGACAGGGGTTCGCTGGCTACACCTTC | CASSEAGGQGFAGYTF
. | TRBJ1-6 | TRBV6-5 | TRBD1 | TGTGCCAGCAGCGTGTCGGGACAGGGGGTTTCACCCCTCCACTTT | CASSVSGQGVSPLHF
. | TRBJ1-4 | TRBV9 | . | TGTGCCAGCAGCCCCCGGGACAACTCTAATGAAAAACTGTTTTTT | CASSPRDNSNEKLFF
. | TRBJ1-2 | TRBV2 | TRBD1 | TGTGCCAGCAGTGAACCGCCCCCACAGGGGAACTATGGCTACACCTTC | CASSEPPPQGNYGYTF
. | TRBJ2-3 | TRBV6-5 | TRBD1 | TGTGCCAGCTTCAAAGAGGGGGCGGGCGTTACGCAGTATTTT | CASFKEGAGVTQYF
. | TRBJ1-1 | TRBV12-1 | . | TGTGCCAGCAGCCCCTACAGGGGCGGGTCTGAAGCTTTCTTT | CASSPYRGGSEAFF
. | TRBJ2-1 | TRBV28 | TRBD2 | TGTGCCAGCAGGACGCGAGCGGGGCGCCTCTACAATGAGCAGTTCTTC | CASRTRAGRLYNEQFF
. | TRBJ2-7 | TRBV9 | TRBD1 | TGTGCCAGCAGCGTAGATTCAGGGGGCAGCGAGCAGTACTTC | CASSVDSGGSEQYF
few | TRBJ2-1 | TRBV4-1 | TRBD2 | TGCGCCAGCAGCCGGACTAGCGGGGGGGCCTACAATGAGCAGTTCTTC | CASSRTSGGAYNEQFF
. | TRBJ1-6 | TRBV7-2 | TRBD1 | TGTGCCAGCAGCTTACTGGACAGGGTAAAATCACCCCTCCACTTT | CASSLLDRVKSPLHF
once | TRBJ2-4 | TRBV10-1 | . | TGCGCCAGCAGTGACCCGAACACCGAAAACATTCAGTACTTC | CASSDPNTENIQYF
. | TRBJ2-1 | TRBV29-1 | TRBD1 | TGCAGCGTCCGAACCGGGACAGGGGGCAATGAGCAGTTCTTC | CSVRTGTGGNEQFF
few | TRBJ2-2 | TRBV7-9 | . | TGTGCCAGCAGCCCCCGTCGGCAGGGTAGGACCGGGGAGCTGTTTTTT | CASSPRRQGRTGELFF
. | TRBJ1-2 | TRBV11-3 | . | . | CASSFRRRDRVYGYTF
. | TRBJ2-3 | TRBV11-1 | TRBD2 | TGTGCCAGCAGCTTAGTCCCTAGCGGTAGCACAGATACGCAGTATTTT | CASSLVPSGSTDTQYF
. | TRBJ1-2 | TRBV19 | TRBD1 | TGTGCCAGTAATCTTTGGGACAGAAGGTATGGCTACACCTTC | CASNLWDRRYGYTF
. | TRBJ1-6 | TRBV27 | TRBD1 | TGTGCCAGCAGTTGGGCAGGGGGGTATAATTCACCCCTCCACTTT | CASSWAGGYNSPLHF
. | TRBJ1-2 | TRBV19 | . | TGTGCCAGTAGTATCGGTAGGGGGAATGGCTACACCTTC | CASSIGRGNGYTF
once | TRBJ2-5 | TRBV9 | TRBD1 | TGTGCCAGCAGCGCGCTGACAGGGGGCGAGGAGACCCAGTACTTC | CASSALTGGEETQYF
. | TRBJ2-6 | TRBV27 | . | TGTGCCAGATTTCCCTCTGGGGCCAACGTCCTGACTTTC | CARFPSGANVLTF
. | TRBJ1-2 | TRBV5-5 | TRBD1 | TGTGCCAGCAGCTTTTCCACAGGGGATGGCTACACCTTC | CASSFSTGDGYTF
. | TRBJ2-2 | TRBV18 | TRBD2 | TGTGCCAGCTCAACTAGCGGGGGGTACGGCTATTCCGCGAACACCGGGGAGCTGTTTTTT | CASSTSGGYGYSANTGELFF
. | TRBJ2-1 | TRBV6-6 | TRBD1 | TGTGCCAGCAGACCCGGACAGGGAACGGGTGAGCAGTTCTTC | CASRPGQGTGEQFF
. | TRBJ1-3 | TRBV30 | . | TGTGCCTGGAGAAAAACGGACAGTAACTCTGGAAACACCATATATTTT | CAWRKTDSNSGNTIYF
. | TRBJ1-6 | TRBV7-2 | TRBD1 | TGTGCCAGCAGCCCCGGACAGGGATTCGCGGTGGGTAATTCACCCCTCCACTTT | CASSPGQGFAVGNSPLHF
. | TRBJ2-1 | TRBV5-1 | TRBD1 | TGCGCCAGCAGCTCCGGACAGGGGGTATACAATGAGCAGTTCTTC | CASSSGQGVYNEQFF
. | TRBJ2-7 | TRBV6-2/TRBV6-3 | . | TGTGCCAGCAGTTACTTCGGCGGGACGAGATACGAGCAGTACTTC | CASSYFGGTRYEQYF
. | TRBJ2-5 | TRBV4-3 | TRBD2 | TGCGCCAGCAGCCAACAACGCGGGAGCGGAGAGACCCAGTACTTC | CASSQQRGSGETQYF
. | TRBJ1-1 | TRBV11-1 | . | TGTGCCAGCAGCTTAGGGTCAGGAATCCTGAACACTGAAGCTTTCTTT | CASSLGSGILNTEAFF
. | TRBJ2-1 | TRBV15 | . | TGTGCCACCAGCGGCGGGACGCCACACAATGAGCAGTTCTTC | CATSGGTPHNEQFF
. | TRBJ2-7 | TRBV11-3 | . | TGTGCCAGCAGCTTAGCACGCAGGGCCTACGAGCAGTACTTC | CASSLARRAYEQYF
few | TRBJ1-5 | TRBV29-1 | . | TGCAGCGTTCAATCTGGTAATGGGGCGCCCCAGCATTTT | CSVQSGNGAPQHF
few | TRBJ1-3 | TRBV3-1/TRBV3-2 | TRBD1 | TGTGCCAGCAGCCAAGGGGGGACAGGGAACACCATATATTTT | CASSQGGTGNTIYF
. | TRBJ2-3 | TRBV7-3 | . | TGTGCCAGCAGCTTAAACGGCGGGGCTGCAGATACGCAGTATTTT | CASSLNGGAADTQYF
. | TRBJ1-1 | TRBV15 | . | TGTGCCACCAGCAGAGTATTGGCGGGGGCTGAAGCTTTCTTT | CATSRVLAGAEAFF
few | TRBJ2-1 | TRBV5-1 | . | TGCGCCAGCAGCTTGACCATCAACTCGCCTGGGGAGCAGTTCTTC | CASSLTINSPGEQFF
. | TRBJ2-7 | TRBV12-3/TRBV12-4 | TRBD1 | TGTGCCAGCAGGCAGACAGGGCCCTACGAGCAGTACTTC | CASRQTGPYEQYF
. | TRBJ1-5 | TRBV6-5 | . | TGTGCCAGCAGATTGACCCGCAATCAGCCCCAGCATTTT | CASRLTRNQPQHF
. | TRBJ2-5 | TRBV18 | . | TGTGCCACCACACCGGGGCGAGGGGAGACCCAGTACTTC | CATTPGRGETQYF
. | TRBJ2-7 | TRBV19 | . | TGTGCCAGTAGCCGAAAGGGGGGACAGCTCTACGAGCAGTACTTC | CASSRKGGQLYEQYF
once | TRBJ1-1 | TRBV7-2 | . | TGTGCCAGCAGCACCAATGGGGGGACTAACACTGAAGCTTTCTTT | CASSTNGGTNTEAFF